This T cell receptor beta chain appears in the sequencing data of a study of OX40 agonist ivuxolimab in advanced cancers. The assay was immunoSEQ multiplex PCR, and TCRdb's table has in-frame clones only and misses some. The sample holds about 66,000 clones; roughly nine tenths are singletons and the top ten take around 14%. This CDR3 has 16 residues. Germline V gene lookup returns CDR1 KGHSH and CDR2 LQKENI. The V gene lost 4 bases and the J gene lost 0 bases, with 13 bases spanning the gap. The sequenced sample was CD4+ or CD8+ T cells sorted from blood, obtained in a trial of the OX40 agonist ivuxolimab. The chain combines TRBV18 with TRBJ2-4, with D perhaps being TRBD1 or TRBD2 (7 bases each). This TCR was recovered from an adult with an advanced solid tumor such as melanoma, head and neck, liver or kidney cancer. The CDR3 protein is CASSRQGGLAKNIQYF. Written as DNA, the CDR3 is TGTGCCAGCTCACGCCAGGGGGGGCTAGCCAAAAACATTCAGTACTTC. Combining the CDR3 with reference TRBV18 and TRBJ2-4 gives the whole variable domain NAGVMQNPRHLVRRRGQEARLRCSPMKGHSHVYWYRQLPEEGLKFMVYLQKENIIDESGMPKERFSAEFPKEGPSILRIQQVVRGDSAAYFCASSRQGGLAKNIQYFGAGTRLSVL.